Each of the 13 T cell receptor beta chains below was sequenced from the same sample in a study of CD8 T cells in ankylosing spondylitis. Whole-study results and caveats: For ankylosing spondylitis blood, a TCR beta motif of under ten highly homologous variants appeared characteristic.

TCRdb recomputed calls from the 5' RACE reads with MiXCR, one row per CDR3 protein. The sample carries fewer than 500,000 distinct CDR3 sequences, 25% to 30% recorded once. These TCRs are of unknown antigen specificity. Sequences were obtained from blood, either unsorted or a sorted T cell fraction (not recorded which). These receptors all stem from a male donor with ankylosing spondylitis.

The chain recombines TRBV20-1 with TRBJ2-3; possible D gene TRBD1, 6 bases. The CDR3 extends over 16 amino acids. The germline V gene encodes CDR1 DFQATT and CDR2 SNEGSKA (reference sequence). V was cut by 5 bases and J by 2 bases, with 20 bases left in between. The CDR3 region has the DNA TGCAGTGCTCCATTTGTTAGGGGGAGCTTCACAGATACGCAGTATTTT. The encoded protein is CSAPFVRGSFTDTQYF.

This clonotype has just a few counts. The V and J genes are TRBV5-1 and TRBJ2-7; 12 bases line up with TRBD2. V lost 5 bases, J lost 5 bases, and 5 bases stayed unmatched. Germline V gene data show CDR1 as SGHRS and CDR2 as YFSETQ. The CDR3 is 14 residues long. This CDR3 is CASSGLAGRHEQYF. CDR3 nucleotides: TGCGCCAGCAGTGGACTAGCGGGGAGGCACGAGCAGTACTTC.

This chain connects TRBV29-1 to TRBJ2-5; D remains unclear. Trimming removed 4 bases from V and 1 base from J, with 10 bases in between. The CDR3 contains 13 residues. Per germline, CDR1 SQVTM and CDR2 ANQGSEA. The DNA for the CDR3 is TGCAGCGTTGGAGAAGGGCTCCAAGAGACCCAGTACTTC. Its translation: CSVGEGLQETQYF. The whole variable domain, remainder taken from reference TRBV29-1 and TRBJ2-5, is SAVISQKPSRDICQRGTSLTIQCQVDSQVTMMFWYRQQPGQSLTLIATANQGSEATYESGFVIDKFPISRPNLTFSTLTVSNMSPEDSSIYLCSVGEGLQETQYFGPGTRLLVL.

As concerns this clonotype: A read error may account for a junction end that differs from germline. This chain links TRBV30 with TRBJ1-4; D is uncertain. This CDR3 is 11 amino acids long. The V gene's germline CDR1 is GTSNPN and CDR2 SVGIG (reference sequence). CDR3 sequence reads: CAWSANSRLVF. The DNA of the CDR3 is TGTGCCTGGAGTGCTAACAGCCGGTTGGTTTTT. Using reference TRBV30 and TRBJ1-4 for the parts outside the CDR3, the full variable domain is SQTIHQWPATLVQPVGSPLSLECTVEGTSNPNLYWYRQAAGRGLQLLFYSVGIGQISSEVPQNLSASRPQDRQFILSSKKLLLSDSGFYLCAWSANSRLVFGSGTQLSVL.

Only a few counts were recorded for this clonotype. The chain couples TRBV20-1 to TRBJ2-3; D remains ambiguous. Trimming took off 6 bases at V and 2 bases at J, with 12 bases between the two ends. Germline assignment: CDR1 DFQATT and CDR2 SNEGSKA (reference sequence). The CDR3 consists of 13 residues. DNA of the CDR3: TGCAGTGCCGCCCGATCGCCCACAGATACGCAGTATTTT. Translating gives CSAARSPTDTQYF.

The chain is built from TRBV20-1 and TRBJ2-3; D uncertain. The CDR3 totals 14 residues. Germline CDR1 and CDR2: DFQATT and SNEGSKA (reference sequence). Trimming left V 0 bases short and J 1 base short, with 8 bases between. CDR3 protein: CSARDGKGTDTQYF. The CDR3 DNA is TGCAGTGCTAGAGATGGGAAGGGCACAGATACGCAGTATTTT.

In its sample, this clonotype was seen many times. V usage is TRBV20-1 and J usage is TRBJ2-3, with no clear D. CDR1 and CDR2 from the germline V gene are DFQATT and SNEGSKA (reference sequence). This CDR3 comprises 13 residues. Trimming stripped 5 bases from V and 0 bases from J, with 9 bases between. The CDR3 DNA reads as TGCAGTGCTTGGCTCTCTAGCACAGATACGCAGTATTTT. Its translation: CSAWLSSTDTQYF.

The chain uses TRBV5-1 and TRBJ2-1; 10 positions agree with TRBD1. Germline V lookup: CDR1 SGHRS, CDR2 YFSETQ. J was trimmed by 1 base and V by 4 bases; bases with no gene match: 5. There are 16 residues in the CDR3. Here the CDR3 reads CASSTRTGGSYNEQFF. CDR3 coding DNA: TGCGCCAGCAGCACCAGGACAGGGGGTTCCTACAATGAGCAGTTCTTC.

This clonotype was found a few times. This sequence joins TRBV5-1 and TRBJ2-1, with 11 bases aligning to TRBD2. The CDR3 extends over 17 amino acids. The germline V gene has CDR1 SGHRS and CDR2 YFSETQ. Trimming at V came to 3 bases and at J to 8 bases, leaving 13 bases not matched to a gene. Written as DNA, the CDR3 is TGCGCCAGCAGCTCCCGGAGTGTAGCGGGGGGGGTTTATGAGCAGTTCTTC. Translated: CASSSRSVAGGVYEQFF.

This chain connects TRBV5-1 to TRBJ2-7; D perhaps matches TRBD2 (6 bases). CDR1 and CDR2 (germline): SGHRS, YFSETQ. The CDR3 consists of 15 residues. Trimming pared 4 bases from V and 3 bases from J, leaving 17 bases between. The CDR3 coding sequence is TGCGCCAGCAGCGATGGACTTTCCGGGGGCTACGAGCAGTACTTC. This gives the protein CASSDGLSGGYEQYF.

Here the CDR3 reads CASSGHETDTQYF. The CDR3 nucleotides read TGTGCCAGCAGCGGACACGAGACAGATACGCAGTATTTT. This chain joins TRBV27 and TRBJ2-3; possibly TRBD1 for D (5 bases). The CDR3 runs to 13 residues. The germline V gene has CDR1 MNHEY and CDR2 SMNVEV (reference sequence). The V gene lost 6 bases and the J gene lost 3 bases, with 10 bases spanning the gap.

The chain combines TRBV20-1 with TRBJ1-2, with TRBD1 identical over 7 bases. J gave up 1 base and V 1 base, and 3 bases lay outside the gene matches. This CDR3 region has 14 residues. Germline CDR1 is DFQATT and CDR2 is SNEGSKA (reference sequence). Written as DNA, the CDR3 is TGCAGTGCTAGAGGGGACAGAGATAACTATGGCTACACCTTC. As protein: CSARGDRDNYGYTF.

The rearrangement joins TRBV20-1 to TRBJ2-3, with 13 nucleotides matching TRBD2. Germline loops: CDR1 DFQATT, CDR2 SNEGSKA (reference sequence). The ends lost 6 bases at V and 4 bases at J; junction bases unmatched: 4. The CDR3 loop spans 14 amino acids. CDR3 in amino acids: CSARTSGRADTQYF. The CDR3 DNA follows: TGCAGTGCCCGTACTAGCGGGAGGGCAGATACGCAGTATTTT.